The present entry profiles one T cell receptor beta chain with its context. J was trimmed by 10 bases and V by 0 bases; bases with no gene match: 9. This CDR3 spans 15 amino acids. Germline lookup yields CDR1 DFQATT and CDR2 SNEGSKA (reference sequence). Building the TCR beta libraries relied on iRepertoire HTBI primers, and CDR3 regions underwent Arm-PCR. TCRdb re-called the multiplex PCR reads with MiXCR, one entry per CDR3 protein. The sample contains roughly 400,000 distinct CDR3 sequences, about 17% of which appear only once. This record belongs to a study of regulatory T cells in long-lasting Graves disease. Regarding time point: newly diagnosed GD, antithyroid drugs for less than 3 months. Extracted RNA from PBMCs served as the source of the TCR library. The same data also went into a second study, on T cells in Graves' hyperthyroidism and ophthalmopathy.

This rearrangement joins TRBV20-1 to TRBJ1-6; the match to TRBD1 covers 7 bases. Sample: peripheral blood mononuclear cells (PBMCs), taken at new diagnosis, from a patient treated with antithyroid drugs. The sequence was obtained from a woman under 30 with Graves disease. The DNA for the CDR3 is TGCAGTGCTAGAGACGTGCCGACAGGGTGGTCACCCCTCCACTTT. Its protein product is CSARDVPTGWSPLHF.